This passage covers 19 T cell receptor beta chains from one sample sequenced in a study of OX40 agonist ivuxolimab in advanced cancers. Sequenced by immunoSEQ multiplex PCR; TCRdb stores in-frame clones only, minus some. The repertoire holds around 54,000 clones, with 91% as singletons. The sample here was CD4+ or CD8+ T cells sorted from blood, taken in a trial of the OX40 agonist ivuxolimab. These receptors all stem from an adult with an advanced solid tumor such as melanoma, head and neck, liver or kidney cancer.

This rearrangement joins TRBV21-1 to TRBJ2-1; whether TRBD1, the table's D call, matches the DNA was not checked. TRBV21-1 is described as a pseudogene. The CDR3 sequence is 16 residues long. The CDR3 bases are TGTGCCAGCAGATGTCTCGGACAGGGTCATCACAATGAGCAGTTCTTC. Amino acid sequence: CASRCLGQGHHNEQFF.

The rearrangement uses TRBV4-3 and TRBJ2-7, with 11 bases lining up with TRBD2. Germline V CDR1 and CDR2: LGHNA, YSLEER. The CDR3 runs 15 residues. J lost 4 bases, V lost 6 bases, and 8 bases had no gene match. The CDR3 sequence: CASSRSLAGGYEQYF. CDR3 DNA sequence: TGCGCCAGCAGTCGCTCGTTAGCGGGAGGGTACGAGCAGTACTTC.

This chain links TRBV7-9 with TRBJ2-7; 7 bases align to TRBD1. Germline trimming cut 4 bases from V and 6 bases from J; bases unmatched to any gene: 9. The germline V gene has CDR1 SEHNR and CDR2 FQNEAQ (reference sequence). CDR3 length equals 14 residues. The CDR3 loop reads CASSSDRVLGEQYF. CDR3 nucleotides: TGTGCCAGCAGCTCCGACAGGGTCTTAGGCGAGCAGTACTTC.

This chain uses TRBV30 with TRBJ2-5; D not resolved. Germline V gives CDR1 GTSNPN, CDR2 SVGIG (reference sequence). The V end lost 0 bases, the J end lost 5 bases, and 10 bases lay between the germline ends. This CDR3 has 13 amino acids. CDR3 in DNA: TGTGCCTGGAGTGTACCGCTCCTGGAGACCCAGTACTTC. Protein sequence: CAWSVPLLETQYF.

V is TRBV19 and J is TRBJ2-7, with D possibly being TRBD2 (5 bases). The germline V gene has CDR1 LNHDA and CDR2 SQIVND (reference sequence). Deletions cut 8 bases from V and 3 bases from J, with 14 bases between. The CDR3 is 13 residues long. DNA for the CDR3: TGTGCCAGTTCTGACTATCCCCACTACGAGCAGTACTTC. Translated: CASSDYPHYEQYF.

Written as DNA, the CDR3 is TGCAGCGTTGAACCGAGCGGGAGTTACAATGAGCAGTTCTTC. Amino acid sequence: CSVEPSGSYNEQFF. The rearrangement uses TRBV29-1 and TRBJ2-1; 8 bases agree with TRBD2. The V segment lost 2 bases and the J segment 4 bases; nucleotides outside the gene matches: 4. The CDR3 is 14 amino acids. Germline V gives CDR1 SQVTM, CDR2 ANQGSEA.

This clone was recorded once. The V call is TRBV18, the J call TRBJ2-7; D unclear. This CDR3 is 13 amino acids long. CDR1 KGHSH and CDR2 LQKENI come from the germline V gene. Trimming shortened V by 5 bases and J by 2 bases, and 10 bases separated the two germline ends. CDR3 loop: CASSARVAYEQYF. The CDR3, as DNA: TGTGCCAGCTCAGCACGAGTCGCCTACGAGCAGTACTTC.

The chain's CDR3 is CASSSIPTGIYGYTF. CDR3 bases: TGTGCCAGCAGTTCAATCCCGACGGGGATTTATGGCTACACCTTC. The genes are TRBV27 and TRBJ1-2; unclear D gene. Looked up from germline, CDR1 is MNHEY and CDR2 is SMNVEV (reference sequence). Trimming left V 4 bases short and J 5 bases short, with 17 bases between. CDR3 size: 15 residues.

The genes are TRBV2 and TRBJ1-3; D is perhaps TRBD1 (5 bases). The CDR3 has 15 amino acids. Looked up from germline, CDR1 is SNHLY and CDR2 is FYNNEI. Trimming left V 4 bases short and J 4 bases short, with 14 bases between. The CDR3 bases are TGTGCCAGCAGTGCCGGGACCGTGGTAGGAAACACCATATATTTT. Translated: CASSAGTVVGNTIYF.

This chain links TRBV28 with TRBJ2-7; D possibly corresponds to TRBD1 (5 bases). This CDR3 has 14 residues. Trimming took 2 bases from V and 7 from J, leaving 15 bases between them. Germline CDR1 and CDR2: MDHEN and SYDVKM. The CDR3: CASSLGILGREQYF. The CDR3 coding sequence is TGTGCCAGCAGTTTAGGCATTTTGGGGCGGGAGCAGTACTTC.

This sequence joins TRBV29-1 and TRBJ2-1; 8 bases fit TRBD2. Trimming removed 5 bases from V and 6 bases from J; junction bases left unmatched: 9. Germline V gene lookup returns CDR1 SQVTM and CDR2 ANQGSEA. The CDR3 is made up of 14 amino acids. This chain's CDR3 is CSVLLAGLLNEQFF. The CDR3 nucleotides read TGCAGCGTTTTATTAGCGGGACTGCTCAATGAGCAGTTCTTC.

This chain's CDR3 is CASRQTGGWQPQHF. CDR3 coding DNA: TGTGCCAGCAGACAGACAGGGGGCTGGCAGCCCCAGCATTTT. The rearrangement joins TRBV28 to TRBJ1-5, with 10 bases aligning to TRBD1. The junction had 6 bases not matched to a gene; V was cut back by 6 bases and J by 7 bases. The length of the CDR3 is 14 residues. Germline CDR1 MDHEN, CDR2 SYDVKM. The full variable domain, rest sourced from reference TRBV28 and TRBJ1-5, is DVKVTQSSRYLVKRTGEKVFLECVQDMDHENMFWYRQDPGLGLRLIYFSYDVKMKEKGDIPEGYSVSREKKERFSLILESASTNQTSMYLCASRQTGGWQPQHFGDGTRLSIL.

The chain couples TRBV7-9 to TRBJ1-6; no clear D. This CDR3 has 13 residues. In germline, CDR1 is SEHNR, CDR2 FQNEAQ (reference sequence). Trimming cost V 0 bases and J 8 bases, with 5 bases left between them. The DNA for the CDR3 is TGTGCCAGCAGCTTAGCGCTTGATTCACCCCTCCACTTT. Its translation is CASSLALDSPLHF.

CDR3: CASSPWDTGIHEQYF. In DNA form, the CDR3 reads TGTGCCAGCAGCCCCTGGGACACAGGGATCCACGAGCAGTACTTC. V and J are TRBV9 and TRBJ2-7; D is perhaps TRBD1 (6 bases). CDR1 is SGDLS, CDR2 YYNGEE, per germline. This CDR3 spans 15 amino acids. V lost 4 bases and J 5 bases, leaving 19 bases between the germline ends.

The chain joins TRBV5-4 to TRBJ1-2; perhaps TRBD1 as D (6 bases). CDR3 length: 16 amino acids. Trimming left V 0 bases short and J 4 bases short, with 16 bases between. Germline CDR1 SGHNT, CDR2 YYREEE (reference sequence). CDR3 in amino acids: CASSLAAGEWVYGYTF. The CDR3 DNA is TGTGCCAGCAGCTTGGCCGCAGGGGAGTGGGTCTATGGCTACACCTTC.

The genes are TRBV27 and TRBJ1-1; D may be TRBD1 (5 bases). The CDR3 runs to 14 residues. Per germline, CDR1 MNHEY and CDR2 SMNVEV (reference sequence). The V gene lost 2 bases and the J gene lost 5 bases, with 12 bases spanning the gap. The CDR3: CASSLLGTRTEAFF. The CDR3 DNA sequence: TGTGCCAGCAGTTTACTGGGGACGAGGACTGAAGCTTTCTTT.

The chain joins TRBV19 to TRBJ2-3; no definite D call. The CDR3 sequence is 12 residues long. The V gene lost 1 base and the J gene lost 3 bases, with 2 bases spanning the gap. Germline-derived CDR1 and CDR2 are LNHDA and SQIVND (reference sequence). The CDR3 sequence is CASSIGTDTQYF. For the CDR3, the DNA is TGTGCCAGTAGTATAGGGACAGATACGCAGTATTTT. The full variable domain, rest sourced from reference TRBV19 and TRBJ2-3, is DGGITQSPKYLFRKEGQNVTLSCEQNLNHDAMYWYRQDPGQGLRLIYYSQIVNDFQKGDIAEGYSVSREKKESFPLTVTSAQKNPTAFYLCASSIGTDTQYFGPGTRLTVL.

CDR3 residues: CASSQGASGGYNEQFF. The DNA of the CDR3 is TGCGCCAGCAGCCAAGGGGCTAGCGGGGGATACAATGAGCAGTTCTTC. This chain connects TRBV4-3 to TRBJ2-1, with 10 bases aligning to TRBD2. Germline V lookup: CDR1 LGHNA, CDR2 YSLEER. V was pared by 1 base and J by 4 bases, with 4 bases of the junction left unmatched. This CDR3 contains 16 residues.

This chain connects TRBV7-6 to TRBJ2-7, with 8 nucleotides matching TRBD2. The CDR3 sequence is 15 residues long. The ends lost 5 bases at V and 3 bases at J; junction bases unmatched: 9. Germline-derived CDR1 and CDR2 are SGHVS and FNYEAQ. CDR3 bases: TGTGCCAGCAGCCCACTAGCGGAAGGCCTCTACGAGCAGTACTTC. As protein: CASSPLAEGLYEQYF.